This entry lists 31 T cell receptor beta chains sequenced from one sample in a study of tumor-infiltrating lymphocytes in primary liver carcinoma. Joint extraction of RNA and DNA used about 17-31 mg of bulk tissue that was unsorted. TCR beta cDNA came from around 500 ng total RNA, primed with a constant-region primer. Three nested multiplex PCR rounds, a slightly modified ARM-PCR method, built the TCR beta libraries. For around 9 cycles apiece, the opening two PCR rounds ran with TRBV1-TRBV30 forward primers and a C-beta reverse primer. Via MiXCR, TCRdb re-called the multiplex PCR reads, giving one row per CDR3 protein. This sample has fewer than 90,000 distinct CDR3 sequences, with 72% found just once. The sample was liver tumor tissue from sampling region 1. Subset in this sample: tumor region T1, superior pole. The receptors come from a middle-aged man with primary liver carcinoma and hepatitis B virus infection.

The V call is TRBV4-1, the J call TRBJ2-1; the match to TRBD2 covers 10 bases. Germline V gives CDR1 MGHRA, CDR2 YSYEKL. V shed 10 bases and J 8 bases; nucleotides not matched to a gene: 20. CDR3 length: 17 residues. The CDR3 DNA reads TGCGCCATCAGTCAAGATCCCACTAGCGGGGTACCGGATGAGCAGTTCTTC. This encodes CAISQDPTSGVPDEQFF.

A word on this clonotype: At one of its ends the junction is not consistent with the germline gene, which may arise from a read error. The chain links TRBV6-5 to TRBJ2-1; TRBD1 might be the D (5 bases). Germline values: CDR1 MNHEY, CDR2 SVGAGI. The CDR3 length is 15 residues. CDR3 protein: CASRYGQGSYYEQFF. Written as DNA, the CDR3 is TGTGCCAGCCGTTACGGGCAGGGATCCTACTATGAGCAGTTCTTC.

Points on this clonotype: This sequence may be a read error, since a much larger clone differs from it by one base. The V gene is TRBV7-9, the J gene TRBJ1-2; D not resolved. Trimming removed 8 bases at V and 0 bases at J, with 13 bases between. Germline loops: CDR1 SEHNR, CDR2 FQNEAQ (reference sequence). CDR3 length: 14 residues. CDR3 DNA: TGTGCCAGCTCGGATGAATCTACTAACTATGGCTACACCTTC. It encodes CASSDESTNYGYTF.

CDR3 bases: TGTGCCAACACCCGCCTTCCCGGAGGAGCGCAGTATTTT. This gives the protein CANTRLPGGAQYF. The gene calls are TRBV6-5 and TRBJ2-3, with TRBD2 as a possible D gene (5 bases). The CDR3 is made up of 13 amino acids. Looked up from germline, CDR1 is MNHEY and CDR2 is SVGAGI. Trimming took 10 bases from V and 10 from J, leaving 21 bases between them.

The chain uses TRBV20-1 and TRBJ1-6, with D possibly matching TRBD1 (6 bases). The V end was cut by 0 bases, the J end by 4 bases, with 13 bases between. The germline V gene has CDR1 DFQATT and CDR2 SNEGSKA (reference sequence). The CDR3 covers 16 residues. The CDR3 here is CSARDPAGDYNSPLHF. The CDR3 DNA reads TGCAGTGCTAGAGATCCGGCAGGGGATTATAATTCACCCCTCCACTTT.

The rearrangement joins TRBV11-2 to TRBJ2-1; D not resolved. The ends were cut back, 7 bases at V and 9 bases at J, with 13 bases in the middle. The CDR3 consists of 12 residues. Per the germline V gene, CDR1 is SGHAT and CDR2 is FQNNGV. The CDR3 bases are TGTGCCAGCAATTGCAGGTCCTCTGAGCAGTTCTTC. The encoded protein is CASNCRSSEQFF.

With regard to this clonotype: No conserved phenylalanine or tryptophan ends this CDR3, so it is likely a read error. This chain links TRBV6-1 with TRBJ1-5, with D possibly matching TRBD1 (6 bases). The CDR3 has 13 amino acids. V was pared by 6 bases and J by 10 bases, with 16 bases between. CDR1 and CDR2 (germline): MNHNS, SASEGT. The CDR3 reads CASSQQGGHPQHL. The CDR3 region has the DNA TGTGCCAGCAGCCAACAGGGAGGGCACCCCCAGCATTTG.

Concerning this clonotype itself: At one of its ends the junction is not consistent with the germline gene, which may arise from a read error. CDR3 loop: CASCYSKGGIYNEQFF. The CDR3 DNA reads TGTGCCAGCTGTTACTCGAAAGGCGGTATCTACAATGAGCAGTTCTTC. This sequence joins TRBV6-5 and TRBJ2-1; D is unclear. The CDR3 is 16 residues long. Germline CDR1 reads MNHEY; CDR2 reads SVGAGI.

The table lists this clonotype with many counts. The chain is built from TRBV30 and TRBJ1-1; D unresolved. The V and J ends lost 5 bases and 4 bases respectively, with 11 bases between them. This CDR3 has 12 residues. CDR1 is GTSNPN, CDR2 SVGIG, per germline (reference sequence). The CDR3 protein is CAWGPDGTEAFF. The CDR3 region has the DNA TGTGCCTGGGGCCCGGATGGCACTGAAGCTTTCTTT.

This clonotype was counted at least ten times. The CDR3 here is CASSDSTGLDTQYF. The CDR3 DNA is TGTGCCAGCAGTGATTCCACAGGGTTGGATACGCAGTATTTT. The chain has TRBV6-1 and TRBJ2-3; tentative D call: TRBD1 (6 bases). The CDR3 covers 14 residues. Germline CDR1 MNHNS, CDR2 SASEGT. The ends were cut back, 3 bases at V and 6 bases at J, with 13 bases in the middle.

For this clonotype: The junction departs from the called germline gene at one end, perhaps through a read error. This chain links TRBV28 with TRBJ1-5; TRBD1 matches 7 bases. Germline assignment: CDR1 MDHEN and CDR2 SYDVKM. The CDR3 has 14 residues. DNA of the CDR3: TGTACCAGCAATCCGTCGGGACAGATACAGCTCCAGCATTTT. This gives the protein CTSNPSGQIQLQHF.

Remarks on this clonotype: The germline gene is not matched at one end of the junction; a read error may be the cause. V and J are TRBV11-2 and TRBJ2-1; no definite D call. Germline V lookup: CDR1 SGHAT, CDR2 FQNNGV. The length of the CDR3 is 14 residues. CDR3 region: CASGSMLVSNGQFF. CDR3 sequence (DNA): TGTGCCAGCGGCTCGATGCTAGTAAGCAATGGGCAGTTCTTC. The complete variable domain, with remaining parts taken from reference TRBV11-2 and TRBJ2-1, reads EAGVAQSPRYKIIEKRQSVAFWCNPISGHATLYWYQQILGQGPKLLIQFQNNGVVDDSQLPKDRFSAERLKGVDSTLKIQPAKLEDSAVYLCASGSMLVSNGQFFGPGTRLTVL.

Turning to this clonotype: An end of the junction differs from the germline gene, which may be a read error. This sequence joins TRBV12-3 or TRBV12-4 and TRBJ1-1, with D unresolved. CDR3 size: 11 residues. Written as DNA, the CDR3 is TGTCCCAGCAGTAGATCCACTGAAGTTTTCTTT. Translated, it gives CPSSRSTEVFF.

The sample holds one count of this clonotype. A much larger clone lies a single base off, so this may be a read error. V is TRBV28 and J is TRBJ2-7; 9 bases fit TRBD1. The CDR3 has 15 residues. V shed 6 bases and J 4 bases; nucleotides not matched to a gene: 10. In germline, CDR1 is MDHEN, CDR2 SYDVKM. The chain's CDR3 is CASSLPETGGYEQYF. The DNA for the CDR3 is TGTGCCAGCAGCCTTCCCGAGACAGGGGGATACGAGCAGTACTTC.

The chain's CDR3 is CAGSHGLAASYEQYF. CDR3 DNA sequence: TGTGCCGGGAGCCACGGACTAGCGGCGTCCTACGAGCAGTACTTC. The V and J genes are TRBV6-5 and TRBJ2-7; 10 bases agree with TRBD2. This CDR3 is built from 15 residues. The V gene's germline CDR1 is MNHEY and CDR2 SVGAGI. The V and J ends lost 11 bases and 1 base, in that order; junction bases with no gene match: 11.

This chain uses TRBV14 with TRBJ2-1; 11 nucleotides match TRBD2. Unmatched junction bases numbered 24, after V lost 10 bases and J lost 10 bases. Germline values: CDR1 SGHDN, CDR2 FVKESK. CDR3 length: 18 residues. The DNA of the CDR3 is TGTGCCATCACCTCAACCGGGACTAGCGGAATCCCGCTGGGAGAGCAGTTCTTC. Protein sequence: CAITSTGTSGIPLGEQFF.

Regarding this clonotype: Being one base from a much bigger clone, this may be a read error. The gene calls are TRBV7-9 and TRBJ2-2, with D tentatively TRBD1 (6 bases). Trimming removed 6 bases at V and 7 bases at J, with 12 bases between. The CDR3 sequence is 13 residues long. Germline CDR1 and CDR2: SEHNR and FQNEAQ (reference sequence). Here the CDR3 reads CASRAQGNGELFF. The CDR3 DNA reads TGTGCCAGCAGGGCACAGGGTAACGGGGAGCTGTTTTTT.

Regarding this clonotype: One end of the junction does not line up with germline, which may come from a read error. The chain recombines TRBV5-6 with TRBJ2-1; D unresolved. The CDR3 loop spans 16 amino acids. Germline CDR1 and CDR2: SGHDT and YYEEEE. The CDR3 protein is CASSLGLSILSNEQLF. Written as DNA, the CDR3 is TGTGCCAGCAGCTTGGGTCTTAGCATACTCTCCAATGAGCAGCTCTTC.

About this clonotype: One end of the junction is discordant with germline, which a read error may explain. V is TRBV6-2 or TRBV6-3 and J is TRBJ1-1; TRBD1 is a possible D gene (5 bases). Germline V gives CDR1 MNHEY, CDR2 SVGEGT. The CDR3 length is 13 residues. CDR3 sequence: CTRRGRLNTEAFF. CDR3 in DNA: TGTACCAGACGGGGCAGATTGAACACTGAAGCTTTCTTT.

Comments on this clonotype: An end of the junction differs from the germline gene, which may be a read error. The chain uses TRBV25-1 and TRBJ2-1, with a weak D call TRBD1 (5 bases). This CDR3 region has 14 residues. CDR1 is MGHDK, CDR2 SYGVNS, per germline. For the CDR3, the DNA is TGTGCCGGCAGTGAAGGGGCAGGGTACAATGAGCAGTTCTTC. Protein: CAGSEGAGYNEQFF.

Of note for this clonotype: Likely a read error: the CDR3 ends without its conserved phenylalanine or tryptophan. The genes are TRBV5-6 and TRBJ2-1; possible D gene TRBD2, 6 bases. V gave up 4 bases and J gave up 0 bases, with 14 bases separating them. The CDR3 loop spans 16 amino acids. CDR1 and CDR2 (germline): SGHDT, YYEEEE. CDR3 coding DNA: TGTGCCAGCAGCATGGAGGGCGGAAGCTCCTACAATGAGCAGTTCATC. Protein: CASSMEGGSSYNEQFI.

This chain links TRBV21-1 with TRBJ1-5. TRBV21-1 is an annotated pseudogene. The CDR3 totals 19 residues. CDR3 loop: CASSTSGLGGSYINQPQHF. The DNA for the CDR3 is TGTGCCAGCAGCACCTCTGGACTGGGCGGGAGTTATATCAATCAGCCCCAGCATTTT.

The table lists this clonotype with many counts. The chain recombines TRBV2 with TRBJ2-6; D is unresolved. The V gene lost 0 bases and the J gene lost 1 base, with 10 bases spanning the gap. Germline V CDR1 and CDR2: SNHLY, FYNNEI. This CDR3 has 17 residues. The CDR3 reads CASSEADVRSGANVLTF. In nucleotides, the CDR3 is TGTGCCAGCAGTGAAGCGGACGTAAGGTCTGGGGCCAACGTCCTGACTTTC.

The rearrangement joins TRBV7-9 to TRBJ2-2; D call uncertain. The CDR3 is 16 residues long. Trimming removed 6 bases from V and 9 bases from J, with 23 bases in between. Per the germline V gene, CDR1 is SEHNR and CDR2 is FQNEAQ (reference sequence). CDR3 protein: CASREGPVLNARELFF. CDR3 sequence (DNA): TGTGCCAGCAGGGAAGGTCCGGTACTAAACGCCAGGGAGCTGTTTTTT.

For this clonotype: Since a much larger clone is just one base distant, this may be a read error. This rearrangement joins TRBV7-9 to TRBJ2-1; D unclear. Trimming shortened V by 9 bases and J by 4 bases, and 16 bases separated the two germline ends. This CDR3 is 14 amino acids long. CDR1 and CDR2 from the germline V gene are SEHNR and FQNEAQ (reference sequence). CDR3 nucleotides: TGTGCCAGGAGCACGACCTCCTTTTACAATGAGCAGTTCTTC. This encodes CARSTTSFYNEQFF.

As concerns this clonotype: At one end, the junction sequence differs from germline, possibly due to a read error. The chain has TRBV28 and TRBJ2-1; a weak D match, TRBD2 (5 bases). CDR1 and CDR2 (germline): MDHEN, SYDVKM. This CDR3 has 13 amino acids. The CDR3 DNA reads TGTGCTAGCATGCCAAGCGGAACCAATGAGCAGTTCTTC. Amino acid sequence: CASMPSGTNEQFF.

As concerns this clonotype: Possible read error: a much larger clone is one base away. CDR3 protein: CTSSQGRTKNIQYF. In nucleotides, the CDR3 is TGTACCAGTTCACAGGGGAGAACCAAAAACATTCAGTACTTC. This sequence joins TRBV28 and TRBJ2-4; 7 nucleotides match TRBD1. Looked up from germline, CDR1 is MDHEN and CDR2 is SYDVKM. The CDR3 is made up of 14 amino acids.

Points on this clonotype: With a much larger clone just one base away, this may be a read error. The chain links TRBV20-1 to TRBJ1-5; maybe TRBD1 (6 bases). Germline V gene sequence: CDR1 DFQATT, CDR2 SNEGSKA (reference sequence). The CDR3 totals 16 residues. CDR3 amino acids: CNAAAWQGGTNQPQHF. The CDR3 bases are TGCAATGCGGCTGCTTGGCAAGGGGGAACCAATCAGCCCCAGCATTTT.

This clonotype is judged medium-sized (0.01 to 0.1%). The rearrangement links TRBV11-2 to TRBJ2-2; 11 positions match TRBD1. This CDR3 has 17 amino acids. Looked up from germline, CDR1 is SGHAT and CDR2 is FQNNGV. The ends lost 0 bases at V and 6 bases at J; junction bases unmatched: 6. CDR3 loop: CASSLESWGQGAGELFF. CDR3 DNA: TGTGCCAGCAGCTTAGAAAGTTGGGGACAGGGGGCCGGGGAGCTGTTTTTT.

A single count supports this clonotype. The junction departs from the called germline gene at one end, perhaps through a read error. This chain uses TRBV29-1 with TRBJ2-1; D is unresolved. This CDR3 spans 12 amino acids. Germline CDR1 is SQVTM and CDR2 is ANQGSEA. The CDR3 protein is CNVGLPPNKQFF. The CDR3 coding sequence is TGCAACGTTGGCCTACCCCCTAATAAGCAGTTCTTC.

In its sample, this clonotype was seen once. A much larger clone lies one base from this, so it may be a read error. The V and J genes are TRBV5-1 and TRBJ2-3, with 9 bases aligning to TRBD1. The CDR3 loop spans 15 amino acids. Germline V gene data show CDR1 as SGHRS and CDR2 as YFSETQ. DNA of the CDR3: TGCGCCAACAGCAGTACCGGGACAGGGCCAGATACGCAGTATTTT. Encoded protein: CANSSTGTGPDTQYF.